A selection of T cell receptor beta chains follows, all from one sample in a study of PD-1 blockade in classical Hodgkin lymphoma. Measured with immunoSEQ multiplex PCR; TCRdb has only the in-frame clones, and not every one. In the table there are about 7,800 clones, about 86% of which are singletons. Material: CD8+ T cells from blood, obtained at baseline. The source of these receptors is a human donor with classical Hodgkin lymphoma. Both conserved end residues are part of each CDR3. The D gene is left open where the match is weak. Clone size is stated in some rows and not others, as once, few, many or a class when expanded.

J gene	D gene	clone size	V gene	CDR3 DNA	CDR3 protein
TRBJ2-7	NA	once	TRBV19	TGTGCCAGTAGTATTTCAGGGGCCCCGGAAATCTACGAGCAGTACTTC	CASSISGAPEIYEQYF
TRBJ2-3	NA	NA	TRBV27	TGTGCCAGCAGTGTCACAGATACGCAGTATTTT	CASSVTDTQYF
TRBJ2-7	NA	NA	TRBV28	TGTGCCAGCAGTTTATTGGGTCCCTACGAGCAGTACTTC	CASSLLGPYEQYF
TRBJ1-5	TRBD1	once	TRBV10-3	TGTGCCATCAGTGAGTCGTTACAGGGGGCGAGCAATCAGCCCCAGCATTTT	CAISESLQGASNQPQHF
TRBJ1-1	NA	NA	TRBV19	TGTGCCAGTAGTATATTACAGGGAAGAACTGAAGCTTTCTTT	CASSILQGRTEAFF
TRBJ2-7	NA	NA	TRBV4-1	TGCGCCAGCAGCCAAGCAGGGGAGTCCTACGAGCAGTACTTC	CASSQAGESYEQYF
TRBJ2-1	NA	NA	TRBV15	TGTGCCACCAGAAAGGGCGCGTACAATGAGCAGTTCTTC	CATRKGAYNEQFF
TRBJ2-2	NA	NA	TRBV19	TGTGCCAGTAGTATAGGAGGGGTCACCGGGGAGCTGTTTTTT	CASSIGGVTGELFF
TRBJ1-1	NA	NA	TRBV7-2	TGTGCCAGCAGTTACGACAGATGGAACACTGAAGCTTTCTTT	CASSYDRWNTEAFF
TRBJ1-4	NA	NA	TRBV4-1	TGCGCCAGCAGCCAAGATGGTAGGGCAGAAAAACTGTTTTTT	CASSQDGRAEKLFF
TRBJ2-1	NA	NA	TRBV4-2	TGTGCCAGCAGCCAAGATTCCGGACTACCTAAGAGCTCCTACAATGAGCAGTTCTTC	CASSQDSGLPKSSYNEQFF
TRBJ2-1	TRBD2	NA	TRBV19	TGTGCCAGTAGTACGGCTAGCGGGAGTGGCTATGAGCAGTTCTTC	CASSTASGSGYEQFF
TRBJ1-2	TRBD1	NA	TRBV7-8	TGTGCCAGCAGCAAGGGGGTGGACAGGGACTATGGCTACACCTTC	CASSKGVDRDYGYTF
TRBJ2-2	NA	NA	TRBV27	TGTGCCAGCAGTTCCCGAGGAGGGACGTCCGGGGAGCTGTTTTTT	CASSSRGGTSGELFF
TRBJ2-7	TRBD1	NA	TRBV19	TGTGCCAGTAGTCCATTACCGGGACAGGGATACGAGCAGTACTTC	CASSPLPGQGYEQYF
TRBJ2-7	NA	NA	TRBV12-5	TGTGCTAGTGGTTTGGACCCGACAAAAGCCTACGAGCAGTACTTC	CASGLDPTKAYEQYF